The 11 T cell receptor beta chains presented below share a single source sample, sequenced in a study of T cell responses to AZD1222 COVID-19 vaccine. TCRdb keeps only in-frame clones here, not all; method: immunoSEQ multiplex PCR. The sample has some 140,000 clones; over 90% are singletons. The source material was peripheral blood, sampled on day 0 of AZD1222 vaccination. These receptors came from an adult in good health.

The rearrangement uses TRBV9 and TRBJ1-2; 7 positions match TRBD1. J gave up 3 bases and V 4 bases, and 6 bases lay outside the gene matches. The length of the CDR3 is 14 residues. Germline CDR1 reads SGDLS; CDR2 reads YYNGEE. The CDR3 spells CASSIETGDYGYTF. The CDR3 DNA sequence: TGTGCCAGCAGCATAGAAACAGGGGACTATGGCTACACCTTC.

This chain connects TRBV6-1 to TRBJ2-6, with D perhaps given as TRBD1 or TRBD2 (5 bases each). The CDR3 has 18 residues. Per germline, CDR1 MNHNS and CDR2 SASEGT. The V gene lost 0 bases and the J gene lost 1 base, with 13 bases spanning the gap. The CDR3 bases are TGTGCCAGCAGTGAAGCGCCAGGGACCTTATCTGGGGCCAACGTCCTGACTTTC. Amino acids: CASSEAPGTLSGANVLTF.

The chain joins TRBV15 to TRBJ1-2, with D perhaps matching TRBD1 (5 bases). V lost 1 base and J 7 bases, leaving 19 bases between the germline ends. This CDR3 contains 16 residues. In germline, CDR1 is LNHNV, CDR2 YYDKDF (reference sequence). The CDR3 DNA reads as TGTGCCACCAGCAGAGCCGATCTCGGGACTTTGGGTGGCTACACCTTC. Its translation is CATSRADLGTLGGYTF.

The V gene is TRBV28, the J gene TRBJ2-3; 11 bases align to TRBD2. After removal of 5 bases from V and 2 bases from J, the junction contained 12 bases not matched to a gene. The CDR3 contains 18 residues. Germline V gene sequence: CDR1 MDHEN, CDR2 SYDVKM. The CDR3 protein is CASSDLAGGLTSTDTQYF. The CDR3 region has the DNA TGTGCCAGCAGTGACCTAGCGGGAGGACTCACCTCCACAGATACGCAGTATTTT.

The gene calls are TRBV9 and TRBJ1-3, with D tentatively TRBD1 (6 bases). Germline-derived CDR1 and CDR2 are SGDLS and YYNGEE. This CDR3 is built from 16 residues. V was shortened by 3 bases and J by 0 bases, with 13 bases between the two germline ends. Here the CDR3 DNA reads TGTGCCAGCAGCGCCCTACAGGGTCGCTCTGGAAACACCATATATTTT. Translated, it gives CASSALQGRSGNTIYF.

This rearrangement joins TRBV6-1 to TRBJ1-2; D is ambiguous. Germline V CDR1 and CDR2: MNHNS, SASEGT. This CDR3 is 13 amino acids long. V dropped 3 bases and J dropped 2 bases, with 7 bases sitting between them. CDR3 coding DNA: TGTGCCAGCAGTGATCTAGGGAACTATGGCTACACCTTC. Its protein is CASSDLGNYGYTF.

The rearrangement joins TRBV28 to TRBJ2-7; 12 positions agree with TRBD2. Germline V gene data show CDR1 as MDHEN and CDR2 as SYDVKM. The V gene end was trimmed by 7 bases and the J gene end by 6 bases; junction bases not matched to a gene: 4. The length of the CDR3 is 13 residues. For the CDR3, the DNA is TGTGCCAGCACTAGCGGGAGGGTTCTCGAGCAGTACTTC. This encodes CASTSGRVLEQYF.

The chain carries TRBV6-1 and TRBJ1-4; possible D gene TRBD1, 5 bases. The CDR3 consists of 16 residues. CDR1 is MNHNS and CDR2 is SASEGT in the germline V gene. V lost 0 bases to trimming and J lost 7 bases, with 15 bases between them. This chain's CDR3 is CASSEARRAVREKLFF. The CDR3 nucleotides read TGTGCCAGCAGTGAAGCGCGCAGGGCGGTACGTGAAAAACTGTTTTTT.

CDR3 in amino acids: CASSSQGTDTQYF. As DNA, the CDR3 is TGCGCCAGCAGCTCACAGGGAACAGATACGCAGTATTTT. The V gene is TRBV5-1, the J gene TRBJ2-3; D possibly corresponds to TRBD1 (6 bases). Germline CDR1 SGHRS, CDR2 YFSETQ. This CDR3 is 13 amino acids long. Trimming took 3 bases from V and 3 from J, leaving 8 bases between them.

For the CDR3, the DNA is TGTGCCAGCACCGGGGAATCTAGCGGGTACGAGCAGTACTTC. Protein sequence: CASTGESSGYEQYF. The rearrangement links TRBV6-6 to TRBJ2-7, with TRBD2 matching over 8 bases. The J segment lost 4 bases and the V segment lost 7 bases, leaving 9 bases of the junction unmatched. The CDR3 is 14 amino acids. In germline, CDR1 is MNHNY, CDR2 SVGAGI (reference sequence).

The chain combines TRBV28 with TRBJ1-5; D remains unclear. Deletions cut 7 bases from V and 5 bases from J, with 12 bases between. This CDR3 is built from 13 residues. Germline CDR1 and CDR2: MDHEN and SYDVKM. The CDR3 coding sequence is TGTGCCAGCACCACCGGCCCTGATCAGCCCCAGCATTTT. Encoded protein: CASTTGPDQPQHF.